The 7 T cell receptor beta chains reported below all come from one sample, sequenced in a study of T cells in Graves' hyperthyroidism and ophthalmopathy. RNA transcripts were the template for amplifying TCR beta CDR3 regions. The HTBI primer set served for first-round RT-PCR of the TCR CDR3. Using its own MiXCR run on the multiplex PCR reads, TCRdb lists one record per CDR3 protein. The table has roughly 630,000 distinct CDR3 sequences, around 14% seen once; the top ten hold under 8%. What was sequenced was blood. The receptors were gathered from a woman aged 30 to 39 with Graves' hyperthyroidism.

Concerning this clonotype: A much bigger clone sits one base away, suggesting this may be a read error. The chain's CDR3 is CACSQWETQYF. The DNA for the CDR3 is TGTGCCTGCAGCCAATGGGAGACCCAGTACTTC. The gene calls are TRBV3-1 and TRBJ2-5; no clear D gene. Germline-derived CDR1 and CDR2 are LGHDT and YNNKEL (reference sequence). The CDR3 runs 11 residues.

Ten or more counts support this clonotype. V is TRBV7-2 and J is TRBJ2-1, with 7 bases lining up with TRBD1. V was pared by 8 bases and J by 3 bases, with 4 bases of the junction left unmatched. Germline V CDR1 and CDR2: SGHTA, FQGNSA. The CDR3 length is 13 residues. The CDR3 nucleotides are TGTGCCAGCCAGACAGGGAACTACAATGAGCAGTTCTTC. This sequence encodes CASQTGNYNEQFF. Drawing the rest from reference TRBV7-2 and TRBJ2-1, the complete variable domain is GAGVSQSPSNKVTEKGKDVELRCDPISGHTALYWYRQSLGQGLEFLIYFQGNSAPDKSGLPSDRFSAERTGGSVSTLTIQRTQQEDSAVYLCASQTGNYNEQFFGPGTRLTVL.

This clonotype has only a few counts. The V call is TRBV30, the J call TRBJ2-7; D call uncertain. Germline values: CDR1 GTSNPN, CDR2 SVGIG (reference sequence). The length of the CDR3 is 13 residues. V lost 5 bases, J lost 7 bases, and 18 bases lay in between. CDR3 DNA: TGTGCCTGGGGGATCGTGAGAATAGGAGAGCAGTACTTC. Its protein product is CAWGIVRIGEQYF.

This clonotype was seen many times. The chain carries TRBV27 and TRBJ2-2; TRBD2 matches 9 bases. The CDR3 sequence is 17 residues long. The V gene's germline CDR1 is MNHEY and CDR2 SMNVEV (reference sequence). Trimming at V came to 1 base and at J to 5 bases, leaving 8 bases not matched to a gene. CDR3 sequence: CASSLYASGVRTGELFF. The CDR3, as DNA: TGTGCCAGCAGTTTATATGCTAGCGGGGTTCGTACCGGGGAGCTGTTTTTT.

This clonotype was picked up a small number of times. CDR3 protein: CASSYQDRYGYTF. CDR3 DNA sequence: TGTGCCAGCAGTTACCAAGACCGGTATGGCTACACCTTC. The gene calls are TRBV6-5 and TRBJ1-2, with D hard to call. CDR1 and CDR2 from the germline V gene are MNHEY and SVGAGI. The CDR3 is 13 residues long. V shed 2 bases and J shed 5 bases, with 9 bases lying between them.

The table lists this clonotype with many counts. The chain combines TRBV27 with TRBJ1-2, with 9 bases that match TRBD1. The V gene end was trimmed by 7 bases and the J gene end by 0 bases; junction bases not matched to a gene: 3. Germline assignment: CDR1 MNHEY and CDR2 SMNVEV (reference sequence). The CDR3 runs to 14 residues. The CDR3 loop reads CASTRTGANYGYTF. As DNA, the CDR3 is TGTGCCAGCACTCGGACAGGGGCTAACTATGGCTACACCTTC.

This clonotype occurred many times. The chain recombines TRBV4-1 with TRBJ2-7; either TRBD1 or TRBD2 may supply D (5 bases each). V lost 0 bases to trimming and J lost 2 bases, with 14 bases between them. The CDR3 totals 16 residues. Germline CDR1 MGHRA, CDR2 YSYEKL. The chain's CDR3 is CASSQEVEGSTYEQYF. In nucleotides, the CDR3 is TGCGCCAGCAGCCAAGAAGTAGAGGGGTCCACCTACGAGCAGTACTTC.